This T cell receptor (beta chain) derives from a study of cytomegalovirus exposure and HLA in healthy donors. Study at large: A later analysis reported the same platform for the 110 or so validation repertoires and the 666 first-cohort repertoires. The study, taken as a whole, reports: Cytomegalovirus status was reportedly diagnosed by the classifier with high sensitivity and specificity. Altogether, 160 or so TCR beta chains were recorded as cytomegalovirus-associated. Confirmation in vitro established that a few CMV-associated chains were specific for CMV antigens.

The CDR3 sequence is 15 residues long. Germline V CDR1 and CDR2: MNHNY, SVGAGI (reference sequence). The ends lost 7 bases at V and 6 bases at J; junction bases unmatched: 11. Clones were sequenced by immunoSEQ multiplex PCR, and TCRdb holds only the in-frame ones, with some missing. The sample lists 75,000 to 90,000 clones, over 85% occurring once. This clone occurred once. The antigen is not known. The clonotype originates from a woman aged 18-29 years in good health and CMV-seronegative. The chain joins TRBV6-6 to TRBJ2-3; 9 nucleotides agree with TRBD2. The specimen was PBMCs. The CDR3 DNA follows: TGTGCCAGCATTAACGGGGGCGGGAGGGCCGATACGCAGTATTTT. It specifies CASINGGGRADTQYF.